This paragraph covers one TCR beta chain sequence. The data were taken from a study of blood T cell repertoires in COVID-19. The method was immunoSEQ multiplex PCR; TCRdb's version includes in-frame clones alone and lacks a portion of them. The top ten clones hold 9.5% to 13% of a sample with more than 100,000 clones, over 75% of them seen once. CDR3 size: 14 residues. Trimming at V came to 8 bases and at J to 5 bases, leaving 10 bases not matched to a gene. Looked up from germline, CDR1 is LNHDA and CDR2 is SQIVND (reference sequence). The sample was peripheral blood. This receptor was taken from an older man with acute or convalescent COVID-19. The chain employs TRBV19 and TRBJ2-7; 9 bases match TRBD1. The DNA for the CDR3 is TGTGCCAGTTCCGACTGGGACAGGGTCAACGAGCAGTACTTC. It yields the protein CASSDWDRVNEQYF.